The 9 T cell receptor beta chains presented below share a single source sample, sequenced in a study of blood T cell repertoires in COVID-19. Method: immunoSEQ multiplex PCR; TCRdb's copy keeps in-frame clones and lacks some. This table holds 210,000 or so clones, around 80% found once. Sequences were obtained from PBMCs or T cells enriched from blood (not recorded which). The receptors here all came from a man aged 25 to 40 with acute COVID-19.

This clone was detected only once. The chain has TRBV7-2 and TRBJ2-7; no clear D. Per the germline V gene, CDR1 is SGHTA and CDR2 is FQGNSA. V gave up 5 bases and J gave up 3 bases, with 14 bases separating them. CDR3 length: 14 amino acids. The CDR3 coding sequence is TGTGCCAGCAGCCAACCCCCGAGGAGCTACGAGCAGTACTTC. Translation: CASSQPPRSYEQYF.

The CDR3 loop reads CASSSGGPYEQYF. CDR3 DNA: TGTGCCAGCAGTTCGGGGGGGCCTTACGAGCAGTACTTC. V usage is TRBV6-5 and J usage is TRBJ2-7; 8 nucleotides line up with TRBD2. V shed 4 bases, J shed 4 bases, and the junction held 3 bases outside the gene matches. The germline CDR1 and CDR2 sequences are MNHEY and SVGAGI. The CDR3 is 13 amino acids.

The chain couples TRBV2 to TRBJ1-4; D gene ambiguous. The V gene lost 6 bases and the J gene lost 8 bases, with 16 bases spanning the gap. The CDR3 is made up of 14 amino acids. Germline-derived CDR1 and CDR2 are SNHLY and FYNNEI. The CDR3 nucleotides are TGTGCCAGCAGGGGCCCCGGGAGCAAAGAAAAACTGTTTTTT. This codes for CASRGPGSKEKLFF.

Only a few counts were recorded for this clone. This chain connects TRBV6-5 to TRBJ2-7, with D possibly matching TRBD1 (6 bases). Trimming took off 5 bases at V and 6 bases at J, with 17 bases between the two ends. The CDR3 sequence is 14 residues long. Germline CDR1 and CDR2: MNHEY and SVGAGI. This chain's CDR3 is CASSPTGSVGEQYF. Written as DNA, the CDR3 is TGTGCCAGCAGTCCAACAGGGAGTGTGGGCGAGCAGTACTTC.

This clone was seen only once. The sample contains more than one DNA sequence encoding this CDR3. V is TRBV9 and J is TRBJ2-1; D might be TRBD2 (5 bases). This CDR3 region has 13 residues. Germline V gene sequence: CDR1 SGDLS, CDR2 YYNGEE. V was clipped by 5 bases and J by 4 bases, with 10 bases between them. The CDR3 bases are TGTGCCAGCAGTCCCGGACTTTACAATGAGCAGTTCTTC. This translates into CASSPGLYNEQFF.

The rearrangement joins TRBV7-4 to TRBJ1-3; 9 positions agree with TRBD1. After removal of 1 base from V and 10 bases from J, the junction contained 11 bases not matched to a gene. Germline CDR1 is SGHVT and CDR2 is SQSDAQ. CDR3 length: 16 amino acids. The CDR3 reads CASSLGGQGSLITIYF. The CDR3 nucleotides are TGTGCCAGCAGCTTAGGGGGACAGGGTTCATTAATAACCATATATTTT.

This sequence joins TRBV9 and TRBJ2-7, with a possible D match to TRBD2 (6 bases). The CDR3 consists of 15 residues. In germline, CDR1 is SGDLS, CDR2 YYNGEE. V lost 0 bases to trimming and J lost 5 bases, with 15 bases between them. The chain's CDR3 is CASSVAWDWRDEQYF. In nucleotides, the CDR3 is TGTGCCAGCAGCGTAGCGTGGGACTGGAGGGACGAGCAGTACTTC.

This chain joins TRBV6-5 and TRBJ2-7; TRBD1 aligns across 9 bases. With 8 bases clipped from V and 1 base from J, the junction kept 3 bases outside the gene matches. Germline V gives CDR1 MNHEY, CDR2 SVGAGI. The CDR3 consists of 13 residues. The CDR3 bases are TGTGCCAGCGGGACAGGGTTTTCCTACGAGCAGTACTTC. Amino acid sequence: CASGTGFSYEQYF.

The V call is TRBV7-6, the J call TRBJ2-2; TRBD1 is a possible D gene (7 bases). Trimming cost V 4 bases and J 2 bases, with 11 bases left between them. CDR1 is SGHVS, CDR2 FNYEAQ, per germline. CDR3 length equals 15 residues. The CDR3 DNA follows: TGTGCCAGCAGCTGGAGGGACAGCAACACCGGGGAGCTGTTTTTT. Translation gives CASSWRDSNTGELFF. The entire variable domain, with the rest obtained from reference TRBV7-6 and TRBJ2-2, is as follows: GAGVSQSPRYKVTKRGQDVALRCDPISGHVSLYWYRQALGQGPEFLTYFNYEAQQDKSGLPNDRFSAERPEGSISTLTIQRTEQRDSAMYRCASSWRDSNTGELFFGEGSRLTVL.